The next 27 T cell receptor beta chains were all read from a single sample in a study of shared clonotypes between healthy human individuals. Produced via immunoSEQ multiplex PCR; TCRdb's table is partial and in-frame only. Among approximately 590,000 clones, roughly 96% were seen once, and the ten largest hold over 0.09%. Terminally differentiated effector memory CD45RA+ cells were left out of the naive CD8 fraction, which was CD45RO-negative and positively selected for CCR7. Source material: naive CD8+ T cells sorted from blood. These receptors were obtained from a woman aged 30 to 39 in good health.

This clone was seen a single time. This chain joins TRBV4-1 and TRBJ1-4, with TRBD1 matching 10 bases. The CDR3 sequence is 14 residues long. CDR1 and CDR2 from the germline V gene are MGHRA and YSYEKL. With 4 bases clipped from V and 8 bases from J, the junction kept 4 bases outside the gene matches. This CDR3 is CASSPGQGGEKLFF. CDR3 coding DNA: TGCGCCAGCAGCCCCGGACAGGGGGGAGAAAAACTGTTTTTT.

The chain is built from TRBV5-6 and TRBJ2-1; TRBD2 might be the D (6 bases). Trimming took 1 base from V and 6 from J, leaving 8 bases between them. Germline lookup yields CDR1 SGHDT and CDR2 YYEEEE. CDR3 length equals 13 residues. CDR3 coding DNA: TGTGCCAGCAGCTTGTCGGGACTCAATGAGCAGTTCTTC. This translates into CASSLSGLNEQFF.

The chain employs TRBV29-1 and TRBJ2-7; TRBD2 aligns across 9 bases. V shed 3 bases, J shed 4 bases, and the junction held 16 bases outside the gene matches. CDR3 length: 17 amino acids. The germline V gene encodes CDR1 SQVTM and CDR2 ANQGSEA. The CDR3 DNA reads TGCAGCGTTGACGGCAGGTCTAGCGGGACGAATCAATACGAGCAGTACTTC. Protein: CSVDGRSSGTNQYEQYF.

V usage is TRBV19 and J usage is TRBJ1-5; D perhaps matches TRBD1 (5 bases). V lost 0 bases to trimming and J lost 5 bases, with 20 bases between them. Germline V lookup: CDR1 LNHDA, CDR2 SQIVND (reference sequence). CDR3 length equals 18 residues. The chain's CDR3 is CASSIDDPVGQGYQPQHF. The CDR3 coding sequence is TGTGCCAGTAGTATAGACGACCCGGTTGGCCAGGGTTATCAGCCCCAGCATTTT.

The rearrangement uses TRBV28 and TRBJ2-7; D uncertain. Trimming pared 4 bases from V and 7 bases from J, leaving 8 bases between. This CDR3 comprises 11 residues. The germline gives CDR1 MDHEN, CDR2 SYDVKM. CDR3 coding DNA: TGTGCCAGCAGTTCACTACGGGAGCAGTACTTC. Protein: CASSSLREQYF.

The sample holds one count of this clone. J is TRBJ2-1 and V is TRBV2, with TRBD1 as a possible D gene (6 bases). Trimming took off 6 bases at V and 7 bases at J, with 10 bases between the two ends. The CDR3 has 12 residues. Germline loops: CDR1 SNHLY, CDR2 FYNNEI. DNA for the CDR3: TGTGCCAGCAGCGGACAGTCTAATGAGCAGTTCTTC. Its protein is CASSGQSNEQFF. Together with reference TRBV2 and TRBJ2-1, the CDR3 gives the full variable domain: EPEVTQTPSHQVTQMGQEVILRCVPISNHLYFYWYRQILGQKVEFLVSFYNNEISEKSEIFDDQFSVERPDGSNFTLKIRSTKLEDSAMYFCASSGQSNEQFFGPGTRLTVL.

The chain is built from TRBV28 and TRBJ2-5; 7 nucleotides agree with TRBD1. The CDR3 covers 14 residues. Per the germline V gene, CDR1 is MDHEN and CDR2 is SYDVKM. V dropped 5 bases and J dropped 2; count of bases not matched to a gene: 5. The CDR3: CASSAGTAQETQYF. DNA of the CDR3: TGTGCCAGCAGTGCCGGGACAGCTCAAGAGACCCAGTACTTC.

The rearrangement joins TRBV11-2 to TRBJ2-7; D is possibly TRBD2 (7 bases). V shed 4 bases and J shed 0 bases, with 16 bases lying between them. This CDR3 contains 16 residues. Germline loops: CDR1 SGHAT, CDR2 FQNNGV. CDR3 nucleotides: TGTGCCAGCAGCTCAAGGGGGGGGAAGTACTCCTACGAGCAGTACTTC. This translates into CASSSRGGKYSYEQYF. Full variable domain (outside the CDR3, taken from reference TRBV11-2 and TRBJ2-7): EAGVAQSPRYKIIEKRQSVAFWCNPISGHATLYWYQQILGQGPKLLIQFQNNGVVDDSQLPKDRFSAERLKGVDSTLKIQPAKLEDSAVYLCASSSRGGKYSYEQYFGPGTRLTVT.

The V call is TRBV27, the J call TRBJ1-5, with D tentatively TRBD1 (6 bases). Trimming removed 7 bases from V and 3 bases from J, with 13 bases in between. Germline V gene sequence: CDR1 MNHEY, CDR2 SMNVEV (reference sequence). The CDR3 is 14 amino acids. The CDR3, as DNA: TGTGCCAGCAAGGACAGCATCGACAATCAGCCCCAGCATTTT. This encodes CASKDSIDNQPQHF.

The chain is built from TRBV29-1 and TRBJ1-5; TRBD1 agrees at 8 bases. Germline V gene lookup returns CDR1 SQVTM and CDR2 ANQGSEA. The CDR3 extends over 14 amino acids. The J segment lost 8 bases and the V segment lost 5 bases, leaving 11 bases of the junction unmatched. CDR3 sequence: CSVPGTGLDEPQHF. The CDR3 DNA reads TGCAGCGTTCCCGGGACAGGCCTTGATGAGCCCCAGCATTTT.

The rearrangement joins TRBV9 to TRBJ2-7; D gene ambiguous. The germline V gene encodes CDR1 SGDLS and CDR2 YYNGEE. The CDR3 is 13 residues long. V dropped 4 bases and J dropped 5 bases, with 13 bases sitting between them. CDR3 in DNA: TGTGCCAGCAGCTCCGACCCGAGGCACGAGCAGTACTTC. It yields the protein CASSSDPRHEQYF. The full variable domain, in which reference TRBV9 and TRBJ2-7 provide the parts outside the CDR3, is DSGVTQTPKHLITATGQRVTLRCSPRSGDLSVYWYQQSLDQGLQFLIQYYNGEERAKGNILERFSAQQFPDLHSELNLSSLELGDSALYFCASSSDPRHEQYFGPGTRLTVT.

The chain carries TRBV28 and TRBJ2-7; 9 positions agree with TRBD1. Germline values: CDR1 MDHEN, CDR2 SYDVKM. The CDR3 covers 14 residues. Losses at the gene ends were 5 bases for V and 2 bases for J; bases not matched to a gene: 4. The CDR3 DNA sequence: TGTGCCAGCAGTGAGACAGGGGGACCCTACGAGCAGTACTTC. Translating it yields CASSETGGPYEQYF.

The rearrangement uses TRBV4-1 and TRBJ2-1; TRBD1 matches 12 bases. CDR1 and CDR2 from the germline V gene are MGHRA and YSYEKL. V shed 3 bases and J 14 bases; nucleotides not matched to a gene: 14. The length of the CDR3 is 16 residues. CDR3 residues: CASSQSPGQGAQMEFF. The CDR3 bases are TGCGCCAGCAGCCAGTCCCCGGGACAGGGGGCGCAGATGGAGTTCTTC.

The CDR3 nucleotides are TGTGCCAGCAGCGATCCGGGACTAGCGGGAGGGTACGAGCAGTACTTC. Encoded protein: CASSDPGLAGGYEQYF. The genes are TRBV5-5 and TRBJ2-7; 16 nucleotides line up with TRBD2. From germline, CDR1 is SGHKS and CDR2 YYEKEE (reference sequence). J lost 4 bases, V lost 4 bases, and 5 bases had no gene match. The CDR3 is made up of 16 amino acids.

This CDR3 is CASSLRDRAYNEQFF. The CDR3 DNA follows: TGTGCCAGCAGTCTCCGGGACAGGGCCTACAATGAGCAGTTCTTC. This chain uses TRBV6-5 with TRBJ2-1, with TRBD1 matching 9 bases. This CDR3 comprises 15 residues. CDR1 is MNHEY and CDR2 is SVGAGI in the germline V gene. V gave up 5 bases and J gave up 2 bases; unmatched junction bases: 4.

The chain recombines TRBV5-4 with TRBJ2-1, with D unresolved. CDR3 length: 11 amino acids. Germline CDR1 SGHNT, CDR2 YYREEE (reference sequence). V was trimmed by 4 bases and J by 8 bases, leaving 7 bases between them. DNA of the CDR3: TGTGCCAGCAGCGCTCTGGATGAGCAGTTCTTC. The encoded protein is CASSALDEQFF.

Of note for this clone: One junction end does not reproduce the germline sequence, and a read error may be involved. This chain joins TRBV5-8 and TRBJ2-7, with 8 nucleotides matching TRBD2. The CDR3 sequence is 15 residues long. Germline loops: CDR1 SGHTS, CDR2 YDEGEE. CDR3 loop: CASSPSGTSSFEQYF. CDR3 nucleotides: TGTGCCAGCAGCCCCTCCGGGACTAGTTCCTTCGAGCAGTACTTC.

The gene calls are TRBV7-6 and TRBJ2-5; D is undetermined. V lost 5 bases and J lost 2, with 6 bases in between. CDR1 and CDR2 (germline): SGHVS, FNYEAQ. The CDR3 is 12 residues long. In DNA form, the CDR3 reads TGTGCCAGCAGCGTACTACAAGAGACCCAGTACTTC. Translated, it gives CASSVLQETQYF.

The chain uses TRBV28 and TRBJ2-1; D is unclear. Trimming stripped 7 bases from V and 6 bases from J, with 7 bases between. CDR3 length: 11 amino acids. CDR1 and CDR2 (germline): MDHEN, SYDVKM. In nucleotides, the CDR3 is TGTGCCAGCAAGAGAGTCAATGAGCAGTTCTTC. This codes for CASKRVNEQFF. Full variable domain (remainder filled in from reference TRBV28 and TRBJ2-1): DVKVTQSSRYLVKRTGEKVFLECVQDMDHENMFWYRQDPGLGLRLIYFSYDVKMKEKGDIPEGYSVSREKKERFSLILESASTNQTSMYLCASKRVNEQFFGPGTRLTVL.

The rearrangement links TRBV28 to TRBJ1-3, with TRBD1 as a possible D gene (5 bases). CDR3 length: 14 residues. Trimming cost V 5 bases and J 6 bases, with 14 bases left between them. Germline V gene data show CDR1 as MDHEN and CDR2 as SYDVKM. The CDR3 DNA reads TGTGCCAGCAGTGCCACAGGAGCAGTAAACACCATATATTTT. This translates into CASSATGAVNTIYF.

Notes on this clone: A junction end diverges from the germline sequence, so it may reflect a read error. This sequence joins TRBV6-6 and TRBJ1-1, with D uncertain. CDR3 size: 15 residues. The germline CDR1 and CDR2 sequences are MNHNY and SVGAGI (reference sequence). CDR3 sequence reads: CASSDSGFGNTEAFF. As DNA, the CDR3 is TGTGCCAGCAGTGACTCCGGGTTCGGGAACACTGAAGCTTTCTTT.

The chain carries TRBV4-1 and TRBJ1-1; a possible D gene is TRBD1 (5 bases). Germline-derived CDR1 and CDR2 are MGHRA and YSYEKL. The CDR3 extends over 13 amino acids. Trimming took off 0 bases at V and 6 bases at J, with 8 bases between the two ends. The chain's CDR3 is CASSQDRGAEAFF. CDR3 in DNA: TGCGCCAGCAGCCAAGATCGGGGGGCTGAAGCTTTCTTT.

The chain combines TRBV28 with TRBJ2-5; D is ambiguous. Trimming pared 7 bases from V and 5 bases from J, leaving 17 bases between. The CDR3 covers 14 residues. Germline CDR1 MDHEN, CDR2 SYDVKM. The CDR3: CASKDNSMGETQYF. The CDR3 region has the DNA TGTGCCAGCAAGGATAACAGTATGGGGGAGACCCAGTACTTC.

The chain is built from TRBV28 and TRBJ2-1, with a possible D match to TRBD2 (6 bases). The ends were cut back, 1 base at V and 4 bases at J, with 11 bases in the middle. Germline CDR1 reads MDHEN; CDR2 reads SYDVKM. The CDR3 runs 15 residues. The CDR3 reads CASSLSASAYNEQFF. CDR3 nucleotide sequence: TGTGCCAGCAGTTTATCCGCTAGCGCTTACAATGAGCAGTTCTTC.

The CDR3 is CASSQYDEFQETQYF. The CDR3 DNA sequence: TGCGCCAGCAGCCAATATGATGAGTTCCAAGAGACCCAGTACTTC. The gene calls are TRBV4-1 and TRBJ2-5; D unresolved. CDR1 and CDR2 from the germline V gene are MGHRA and YSYEKL. The CDR3 runs to 15 residues. The V end was cut by 2 bases, the J end by 1 base, with 11 bases between.

J is TRBJ2-2 and V is TRBV28; D is possibly TRBD2 (5 bases). The V gene's germline CDR1 is MDHEN and CDR2 SYDVKM. The CDR3 totals 16 residues. V gave up 6 bases and J gave up 1 base, with 15 bases separating them. CDR3 loop: CASRTIGGQNTGELFF. CDR3 DNA sequence: TGTGCCAGCAGGACCATTGGCGGGCAGAACACCGGGGAGCTGTTTTTT.

The gene calls are TRBV7-8 and TRBJ1-1, with D perhaps matching TRBD1 (6 bases). The CDR3 runs 14 residues. The germline CDR1 and CDR2 sequences are SGHVS and FQNEAQ. V gave up 5 bases and J gave up 1 base, with 11 bases separating them. CDR3 in DNA: TGTGCCAGCAGCCCGGCGACAGGGAACACTGAAGCTTTCTTT. This encodes CASSPATGNTEAFF.